These T cell receptor beta chains were read from a single sample in a study of blood T cells in healthy people across ages. In TCRdb, the 5' RACE reads were re-called with MiXCR into one record per CDR3 protein. The sample shows about 780,000 distinct CDR3 sequences, about a quarter of them seen only once. The same data also contributed to another study, on T cells of mothers and their children.

The material sequenced was blood. Source of these receptors: a boy aged 5-17 years in good health. Each CDR3 is given without its conserved first and last residue. The listing skips clone size in some rows; elsewhere it reads once, few, many or a size class.

ATSDLGNEQF	10	once	TRBV24-1
ASSLGLSDYGYT	12	.	TRBV5-6
ASSPHRFEAF	10	.	TRBV12-3/TRBV12-4
ASSLARRGSVNTVSYEQY	18	.	TRBV5-5
SAGGPHGETQY	11	.	TRBV20-1
SAGTGAGELF	10	few	TRBV20-1
ASSSATWYEQY	11	few	TRBV27
ASSFQNSVGQY	11	few	TRBV7-9
ASSLGSSYNLPLH	13	.	TRBV7-2
SALVGNTQY	9	few	TRBV29-1
ATSRVTEKLF	10	.	TRBV15
ASNSQGVVNTEAF	13	.	TRBV5-1
ASSQAGMQETQY	12	few	TRBV28
ASSFRTSGGLSTDTQY	16	.	TRBV5-1
ASSLAWGQRVQNEQF	15	few	TRBV5-1
ASSLSSAGNTIY	12	few	TRBV7-9
ASSYGTGTGQNIQY	14	few	TRBV6-6
ASSFGGRDNEQF	12	few	TRBV12-3/TRBV12-4
ASSFRQGVAGELF	13	few	TRBV13
ASSQGRGMNTEAF	13	many	TRBV4-1
ASSPGHVQETQY	12	.	TRBV6-5
ASSTGQGTIQY	11	few	TRBV12-3/TRBV12-4
ASVLSEAKNIQY	12	few	TRBV2
SVGGGGLAGYNEQF	14	few	TRBV29-1
ASKEQGVNEQF	11	few	TRBV28
SASPVPGGASYEQY	14	.	TRBV20-1
ASSLRVDTVRNQPQH	15	few	TRBV7-8
AWTRTRGYNEQF	12	.	TRBV30
ASSHRTGIFYEQY	13	few	TRBV4-1
SARQGAGDNEQI	12	once	TRBV20-1
SAKTSGGYEQY	11	.	TRBV20-1
ASSSGGQPNTEAF	13	.	TRBV9
ASSLSGQDAYGYT	13	.	TRBV5-1
ASSQGVSLGRLWYNEQF	17	few	TRBV14
ASSKGSAGQLTQY	13	.	TRBV21-1
ASTWTSGAGDTQY	13	.	TRBV2
ASSLQRGLAGVGASYEQY	18	.	TRBV3-1
ASSGGQWGGQY	11	few	TRBV5-1
ASSPPNRETQY	11	.	TRBV18
ASSLLSGAYEQY	12	few	TRBV7-9
ASSPFPGQGELAGYT	15	few	TRBV5-6
ASSPTGWETQY	11	few	TRBV25-1
ASSLEGTDQETQY	13	.	TRBV5-1
ASSLLHQGSYEQY	13	.	TRBV7-9
ASSQTLQETQY	11	few	TRBV4-1
ASSPLSGGHQETQY	14	few	TRBV12-3/TRBV12-4
ASSPLGTALTQY	12	.	TRBV14
ASSERLAGTDTQY	13	few	TRBV6-1
ASSAQLAFVNEQF	13	.	TRBV2
ASSSHGRGQTEAF	13	.	TRBV7-9
ASSQERGTLNTEAF	14	.	TRBV4-1
AISDPGTSGGAGNEQF	16	few	TRBV10-3
ASSQVGQGGETQY	13	.	TRBV4-1
SASKLTSLAHYTDTQY	16	.	TRBV20-1
ASSFGTSGGNEQF	13	few	TRBV7-9
SVATGGYGYT	10	few	TRBV29-1
ASSRRQTSYNEQF	13	few	TRBV28